The clone carrying this T cell receptor (beta chain) was recorded many times. Via MiXCR, TCRdb re-called the 5' RACE reads, giving one row per CDR3 protein. The sample has around 130,000 distinct CDR3 sequences; roughly 8.8% are singletons. The CDR3 extends over 15 amino acids. Per the germline V gene, CDR1 is KGHDR and CDR2 is SFDVKD. V lost 5 bases to trimming and J lost 4 bases; unmatched junction nucleotides: 6. This record belongs to a study of CD8 T cells in ankylosing spondylitis. The specimen was blood, either unsorted or a sorted T cell fraction (not recorded which). The gene calls are TRBV24-1 and TRBJ2-2; the match to TRBD1 covers 7 bases. This sequence was found in a male donor with ankylosing spondylitis or in good health (not recorded which). CDR3 nucleotides: TGTGCCACCAGTGCTCAGGGGGTTACCACCGGGGAGCTGTTTTTT. It specifies CATSAQGVTTGELFF.